This TCR beta chain was documented in a study of shared clonotypes between healthy human individuals. The study's findings and limits: It was the non-shared clonotypes that had lower generation probabilities than clonotypes shared by all four donors.

Healthy HIV-negative adults with no recent acute infections or vaccinations were recruited as donors. CD8 memory pooled CD45RO+ cells and CCR7-negative CD45RA+ TemRA cells. A word on this clone: The antigen is not known.

The V end was cut by 6 bases, the J end by 2 bases, with 11 bases between. CDR3 length equals 14 residues. The germline V gene encodes CDR1 MNHEY and CDR2 SMNVEV (reference sequence). Samples underwent the assay at deep level. Profiled with immunoSEQ multiplex PCR; TCRdb holds only in-frame clones, not every one. This sample has roughly 700,000 clones; about 90% occur once, and the top ten carry more than 30%. This TCR was sampled from a man aged 18 to 30 in good health. Some clones in this sample may be carry-over from other donors' samples. This chain connects TRBV27 to TRBJ2-1, with a tentative D call TRBD2 (6 bases). Sequenced material: memory CD8+ T cells from PBMCs. As to subset: CD45RO+ cells pooled with CCR7-negative TemRA cells. The CDR3 loop is CASRPGSPYNEQFF. CDR3 nucleotides: TGTGCCAGCAGGCCCGGGAGCCCCTACAATGAGCAGTTCTTC.